These 21 T cell receptor beta chains came from one sample sequenced in a study of OX40 agonist ivuxolimab in advanced cancers. The table came from immunoSEQ multiplex PCR; TCRdb's copy has only in-frame clones and leaves some out. The data show around 80,000 clones, just over 85% seen once. Sequencing used CD4+ or CD8+ T cells sorted from blood, obtained in a trial of the OX40 agonist ivuxolimab. These receptors were taken from an adult with an advanced solid tumor such as melanoma, head and neck, liver or kidney cancer.

The rearrangement links TRBV9 to TRBJ2-2; tentative D call: TRBD1 (6 bases). The CDR3 is made up of 14 amino acids. Trimming cost V 3 bases and J 1 base, with 7 bases left between them. Germline lookup yields CDR1 SGDLS and CDR2 YYNGEE. CDR3 in amino acids: CASSGTVNTGELFF. CDR3 nucleotide sequence: TGTGCCAGCAGCGGGACAGTGAACACCGGGGAGCTGTTTTTT.

The chain combines TRBV19 with TRBJ2-5; the D gene is possibly TRBD1 (8 bases). Trimming left V 8 bases short and J 6 bases short, with 19 bases between. The length of the CDR3 is 14 residues. Germline V gene sequence: CDR1 LNHDA, CDR2 SQIVND (reference sequence). CDR3 sequence reads: CASGQGGGMKTQYF. The CDR3 nucleotides read TGTGCCAGTGGACAGGGAGGGGGAATGAAGACCCAGTACTTC.

The genes are TRBV18 and TRBJ2-7; D is uncertain. The CDR3 extends over 11 amino acids. The germline V gene encodes CDR1 KGHSH and CDR2 LQKENI. Trimming shortened V by 2 bases and J by 7 bases, and 6 bases separated the two germline ends. Written as DNA, the CDR3 is TGTGCCAGCTCACCAGGTAGGGAGCAGTACTTC. The encoded protein is CASSPGREQYF.

V is TRBV10-1 and J is TRBJ2-7; the match to TRBD2 covers 15 bases. The CDR3 totals 17 residues. Germline assignment: CDR1 WNHNN and CDR2 SYGVQD (reference sequence). J lost 3 bases, V lost 8 bases, and 11 bases had no gene match. CDR3 in amino acids: CASEGTSGRPVHYEQYF. In DNA form, the CDR3 reads TGCGCCAGCGAGGGGACTAGCGGGAGGCCCGTTCACTACGAGCAGTACTTC.

The rearrangement joins TRBV27 to TRBJ2-7; 8 nucleotides agree with TRBD2. This CDR3 spans 13 amino acids. Per germline, CDR1 MNHEY and CDR2 SMNVEV (reference sequence). V lost 8 bases and J lost 6; bases outside the gene matches: 9. The CDR3 coding sequence is TGTGCCAGCCAAAAACGGGGGGGCGGCGAGCAGTACTTC. Amino acid sequence: CASQKRGGGEQYF.

The chain recombines TRBV29-1 with TRBJ1-4; no reliable D call. V was clipped by 7 bases and J by 8 bases, with 14 bases between them. Looked up from germline, CDR1 is SQVTM and CDR2 is ANQGSEA. The CDR3 has 12 amino acids. CDR3 coding DNA: TGCAGCGCCGGGTTACTCGGCGAAAAACTGTTTTTT. It encodes CSAGLLGEKLFF.

The chain links TRBV11-1 to TRBJ2-3; D is ambiguous. The CDR3 has 12 amino acids. Trimming removed 3 bases from V and 2 bases from J, with 3 bases in between. Germline CDR1 reads SGHAT; CDR2 reads FQDESV (reference sequence). CDR3 nucleotides: TGTGCCAGCAGCTTTCCCACAGATACGCAGTATTTT. It specifies CASSFPTDTQYF.

The chain combines TRBV18 with TRBJ1-1, with D possibly matching TRBD1 (5 bases). Looked up from germline, CDR1 is KGHSH and CDR2 is LQKENI. Trimming removed 5 bases from V and 0 bases from J, with 7 bases in between. The CDR3 totals 13 residues. CDR3 sequence (DNA): TGTGCCAGCTCAGCGACAGTGAACACTGAAGCTTTCTTT. As protein: CASSATVNTEAFF.

This chain joins TRBV9 and TRBJ2-4; the match to TRBD2 covers 7 bases. The V gene's germline CDR1 is SGDLS and CDR2 YYNGEE. The trim removed 3 bases at V and 7 bases at J, leaving 13 bases unmatched. The CDR3 has 16 residues. The CDR3 region has the DNA TGTGCCAGCAGCGCGGGAACTGGACTAGGGACCAACATTCAGTACTTC. The encoded protein is CASSAGTGLGTNIQYF.

The chain joins TRBV9 to TRBJ1-2; 8 nucleotides agree with TRBD1. CDR3 size: 13 residues. The germline V gene encodes CDR1 SGDLS and CDR2 YYNGEE. The ends lost 3 bases at V and 4 bases at J; junction bases unmatched: 2. The CDR3 region has the DNA TGTGCCAGCAGCGCAGGGGGCTCCTATGGCTACACCTTC. It is translated as CASSAGGSYGYTF.

The V gene is TRBV28, the J gene TRBJ1-5; D gene ambiguous. The CDR3 contains 13 residues. Per the germline V gene, CDR1 is MDHEN and CDR2 is SYDVKM. Trimming shortened V by 2 bases and J by 7 bases, and 9 bases separated the two germline ends. CDR3 in DNA: TGTGCCAGCAGTTTAGTAGGGATACAGCCCCAGCATTTT. Its protein product is CASSLVGIQPQHF. Drawing the rest from reference TRBV28 and TRBJ1-5, the complete variable domain is DVKVTQSSRYLVKRTGEKVFLECVQDMDHENMFWYRQDPGLGLRLIYFSYDVKMKEKGDIPEGYSVSREKKERFSLILESASTNQTSMYLCASSLVGIQPQHFGDGTRLSIL.

Only a few counts were recorded for this clone. This rearrangement joins TRBV11-2 to TRBJ2-7; D assignment may be TRBD1 or TRBD2 (6 bases each). V lost 1 base, J lost 1 base, and 11 bases lay in between. The CDR3 consists of 15 residues. Germline V lookup: CDR1 SGHAT, CDR2 FQNNGV. Written as DNA, the CDR3 is TGTGCCAGCAGCTTAGTAGGGGGGAGGTCCTACGAGCAGTACTTC. It yields the protein CASSLVGGRSYEQYF.

The chain joins TRBV30 to TRBJ1-1; weak D call: TRBD1 (5 bases). V lost 2 bases, J lost 0 bases, and 13 bases lay in between. The CDR3 consists of 15 residues. The germline V gene has CDR1 GTSNPN and CDR2 SVGIG (reference sequence). The chain's CDR3 is CAWSRDRVLNTEAFF. The CDR3 region has the DNA TGTGCCTGGAGTCGGGACCGGGTATTGAACACTGAAGCTTTCTTT.

The chain links TRBV27 to TRBJ2-5, with TRBD1 matching 9 bases. The V gene's germline CDR1 is MNHEY and CDR2 SMNVEV (reference sequence). This CDR3 is 16 amino acids long. With V trimmed by 6 bases and J by 1 base, 9 bases remained unmatched. CDR3 DNA: TGTGCCAGCAGAAACTACAGGGGGCCGGGCCAAGAGACCCAGTACTTC. This sequence encodes CASRNYRGPGQETQYF.

This sequence joins TRBV5-1 and TRBJ2-2; 12 positions match TRBD2. Germline values: CDR1 SGHRS, CDR2 YFSETQ. The CDR3 has 18 residues. V lost 4 bases, J lost 7 bases, and 14 bases stayed unmatched. CDR3 sequence: CASSKRLAGVISGGELFF. CDR3 DNA sequence: TGCGCCAGCAGCAAGCGACTAGCGGGAGTTATTTCCGGCGGGGAGCTGTTTTTT.

This clone is a singleton in its sample. The V gene is TRBV19, the J gene TRBJ2-3; 7 bases fit TRBD1. The length of the CDR3 is 15 residues. J gave up 1 base and V 3 bases, and 4 bases lay outside the gene matches. Germline CDR1 is LNHDA and CDR2 is SQIVND (reference sequence). CDR3: CASSIFTGGTDTQYF. The CDR3 DNA sequence: TGTGCCAGTAGTATCTTTACAGGGGGCACAGATACGCAGTATTTT.

V and J are TRBV9 and TRBJ2-3, with 13 bases fitting TRBD2. CDR3 length: 16 amino acids. Per the germline V gene, CDR1 is SGDLS and CDR2 is YYNGEE. V shed 3 bases, J shed 2 bases, and the junction held 3 bases outside the gene matches. For the CDR3, the DNA is TGTGCCAGCAGCGGAACTAGCGGGAGGGCCACAGATACGCAGTATTTT. This sequence encodes CASSGTSGRATDTQYF.

This rearrangement joins TRBV5-6 to TRBJ1-1, with D maybe TRBD1 (5 bases). The CDR3 has 11 residues. Germline V CDR1 and CDR2: SGHDT, YYEEEE. Trimming stripped 4 bases from V and 6 bases from J, with 7 bases between. DNA for the CDR3: TGTGCCAGCAGCACGGGACCTGAAGCTTTCTTT. Protein sequence: CASSTGPEAFF.

Details on this clone: Germline is not matched at one junction end, which may reflect a read error. The V and J genes are TRBV7-7 and TRBJ1-5; D is uncertain. Per germline, CDR1 SSHAT and CDR2 FNYEAQ (reference sequence). The CDR3 contains 13 residues. The CDR3 DNA sequence: TGTGCTAGCAGCTTAGATCGCAATCAGCCCCAGCATTTT. Its translation is CASSLDRNQPQHF.

This chain uses TRBV30 with TRBJ2-1, with D possibly TRBD1 on 6 matching bases. V was pared by 4 bases and J by 9 bases, with 10 bases between. CDR1 is GTSNPN and CDR2 is SVGIG in the germline V gene (reference sequence). The CDR3 is 11 amino acids. DNA of the CDR3: TGTGCCTGGACACAGGGTACTGAGCAGTTCTTC. Residues: CAWTQGTEQFF.

V usage is TRBV2 and J usage is TRBJ2-1, with TRBD1 identical over 9 bases. CDR1 and CDR2 from the germline V gene are SNHLY and FYNNEI. V was clipped by 8 bases and J by 2 bases; unmatched bases: 4. CDR3 length: 14 residues. CDR3 nucleotides: TGTGCCAGCGGTCGGGACAGGGCCTACAATGAGCAGTTCTTC. Amino acid sequence: CASGRDRAYNEQFF.